Listed below are T cell receptor beta chains from one sample, sequenced in a study of OX40 agonist ivuxolimab in advanced cancers. Profiling relied on immunoSEQ multiplex PCR, and the TCRdb table lists in-frame clones only, not all of them. The table has almost 70,000 clones, approximately 90% seen once. The sample in question was CD4+ or CD8+ T cells sorted from blood, obtained in a trial of the OX40 agonist ivuxolimab. These receptors were obtained from an adult with an advanced solid tumor such as melanoma, head and neck, liver or kidney cancer. The CDR3 runs from the conserved cysteine through the conserved F or W. The D gene is left open where the match is weak. Not all rows give a size; the values are once, few, many and, for expanded clones, a class.

>.|TRBJ2-1|few|TRBV15
TGTGCCACCAGCAGTGTGGGAAGGGCGCGGAGGGACAATGAGCAGTTCTTC
CATSSVGRARRDNEQFF
>TRBD1|TRBJ1-1|.|TRBV15
TGTGCCACCAGCAGACGGGACAGGGTATCAGCTTTCTTT
CATSRRDRVSAFF
>.|TRBJ2-1|.|TRBV5-1
TGCGCCAGCAGCCCCGGCGGGACAGTAGGCAATGAGCAGTTCTTC
CASSPGGTVGNEQFF
>TRBD1|TRBJ2-3|.|TRBV28
TGTGCCAGCAGTAAATTAACCGGGACAGTGATCACAGATACGCAGTATTTT
CASSKLTGTVITDTQYF
>TRBD2|TRBJ2-7|.|TRBV6-5
TGTGCCAGCAGCCGACTAGCGGGGAACTACGAGCAGTACTTC
CASSRLAGNYEQYF
>.|TRBJ2-7|.|TRBV27
TGTGCCAGCAGTAATAATCGCTACGAGCAGTACTTC
CASSNNRYEQYF
>TRBD2|TRBJ2-3|.|TRBV14
TGTGCCAGCAGCCAAGATAAGGGCGGGAGTAGCACAGATACGCAGTATTTT
CASSQDKGGSSTDTQYF
>.|TRBJ1-2|few|TRBV19
TGTGCCAGTAGTCCTGGAGCGTCGGCGAGGGGCTACACCTTC
CASSPGASARGYTF
>.|TRBJ2-3|.|TRBV15
TGTGCCACCAGCCGTACCATGGGGAGCACAGATACGCAGTATTTT
CATSRTMGSTDTQYF
>.|TRBJ2-7|few|TRBV30
TGTGCCTGGAGTGAACAGGCCTACGAGCAGTACTTC
CAWSEQAYEQYF
>TRBD1|TRBJ2-4|.|TRBV7-3
TGTGCCAGCAGCGAACAGGGGGCGGCCAAAAACATTCAGTACTTC
CASSEQGAAKNIQYF
>TRBD1|TRBJ1-2|.|TRBV19
TGTGCCAGTACGTTCAGTAGAGGGGGCACGAACTATGGCTACACCTTC
CASTFSRGGTNYGYTF
>.|TRBJ2-7|.|TRBV28
TGTGCCAGCAGCAAGGACAGTGACGAGCAGTACTTC
CASSKDSDEQYF
>TRBD2|TRBJ2-7|few|TRBV19
TGTGCCAGTAGCTCCGGGACTAGCGGGAGGATTACCTACGAGCAGTACTTC
CASSSGTSGRITYEQYF
>.|TRBJ1-4|once|TRBV18
TGCGCCAGCTCACGGACCCAGGGAGATGAAAAACTGTTTTTT
CASSRTQGDEKLFF
>.|TRBJ1-2|.|TRBV5-4
TGTGCCAGCAGCCCGGCCCGTGGGTCGATCTATGGCTACACCTTC
CASSPARGSIYGYTF
>.|TRBJ1-1|.|TRBV28
TGTGCCAGCAGTTTTATTTCGACGTACACTGAAGCTTTCTTT
CASSFISTYTEAFF
>TRBD1|TRBJ2-1|once|TRBV7-2
TGTGCCAGCAGCTTAGGGACAGGGGGTCACTACAATGAGCAGTTCTTC
CASSLGTGGHYNEQFF
>TRBD1|TRBJ1-4|.|TRBV19
TGTGCCAGTAGTACTGGGACAGGGGGACGTTCTAATGAAAAACTGTTTTTT
CASSTGTGGRSNEKLFF
>.|TRBJ2-1|few|TRBV7-7
TGTGCTAGCAGCCCCATCGGGAGAATCGATGAGCAGTTCTTC
CASSPIGRIDEQFF
>.|TRBJ1-1|.|TRBV28
TGTGCCAGCAGTGGCATTTGGGCGGGGACAGAAGCTTTCTTT
CASSGIWAGTEAFF
>.|TRBJ1-1|.|TRBV6-1
TGTGCCAGCAACCAGGGAGATGGGGCACTTGCTGAAGCTTTCTTT
CASNQGDGALAEAFF
>TRBD1|TRBJ1-4|.|TRBV6-6
TGTGCCACCCGGCCCCCGGGACAGGGGGGAAAAAAACTGTTTTTT
CATRPPGQGGKKLFF
>.|TRBJ1-2|few|TRBV13
TGTGCCAGCATTTCCGCGGGGCGGTGGGGTGGGCAATCAGGAGGCTACACCTTC
CASISAGRWGGQSGGYTF
>TRBD2|TRBJ2-1|.|TRBV9
TGTGCCAGCAGCGTCAGCGGGGGTAGCGGGGTCCTTTTGAATGAGCAGTTCTTC
CASSVSGGSGVLLNEQFF
>.|TRBJ1-5|.|TRBV6-1
TGTGCCAGCAGTGAAGCGGGACGTGCGCCCCAGCATTTT
CASSEAGRAPQHF
>.|TRBJ2-5|.|TRBV10-1
TGCGCCAGCACCTACAGGGCTGGAGAGACCCAGTACTTC
CASTYRAGETQYF
>.|TRBJ1-1|.|TRBV7-9
TGTGCCAGCAGCTTAGCAGGCAACACTGAAGCTTTCTTT
CASSLAGNTEAFF
>.|TRBJ1-5|few|TRBV5-1
TGCGCCAGCAGCCCGCTAGTCGGTCAGCCCCAGCATTTT
CASSPLVGQPQHF
>TRBD2|TRBJ2-1|.|TRBV7-3
TGTGCCAGCAGCTTACAGGGGAGCGGGAGGGCAAGTGAGCAGTTCTTC
CASSLQGSGRASEQFF
>.|TRBJ1-2|.|TRBV19
TGTGCCAGTAGTATAGTAAATGGGGGAAATGGCTACACCTTC
CASSIVNGGNGYTF